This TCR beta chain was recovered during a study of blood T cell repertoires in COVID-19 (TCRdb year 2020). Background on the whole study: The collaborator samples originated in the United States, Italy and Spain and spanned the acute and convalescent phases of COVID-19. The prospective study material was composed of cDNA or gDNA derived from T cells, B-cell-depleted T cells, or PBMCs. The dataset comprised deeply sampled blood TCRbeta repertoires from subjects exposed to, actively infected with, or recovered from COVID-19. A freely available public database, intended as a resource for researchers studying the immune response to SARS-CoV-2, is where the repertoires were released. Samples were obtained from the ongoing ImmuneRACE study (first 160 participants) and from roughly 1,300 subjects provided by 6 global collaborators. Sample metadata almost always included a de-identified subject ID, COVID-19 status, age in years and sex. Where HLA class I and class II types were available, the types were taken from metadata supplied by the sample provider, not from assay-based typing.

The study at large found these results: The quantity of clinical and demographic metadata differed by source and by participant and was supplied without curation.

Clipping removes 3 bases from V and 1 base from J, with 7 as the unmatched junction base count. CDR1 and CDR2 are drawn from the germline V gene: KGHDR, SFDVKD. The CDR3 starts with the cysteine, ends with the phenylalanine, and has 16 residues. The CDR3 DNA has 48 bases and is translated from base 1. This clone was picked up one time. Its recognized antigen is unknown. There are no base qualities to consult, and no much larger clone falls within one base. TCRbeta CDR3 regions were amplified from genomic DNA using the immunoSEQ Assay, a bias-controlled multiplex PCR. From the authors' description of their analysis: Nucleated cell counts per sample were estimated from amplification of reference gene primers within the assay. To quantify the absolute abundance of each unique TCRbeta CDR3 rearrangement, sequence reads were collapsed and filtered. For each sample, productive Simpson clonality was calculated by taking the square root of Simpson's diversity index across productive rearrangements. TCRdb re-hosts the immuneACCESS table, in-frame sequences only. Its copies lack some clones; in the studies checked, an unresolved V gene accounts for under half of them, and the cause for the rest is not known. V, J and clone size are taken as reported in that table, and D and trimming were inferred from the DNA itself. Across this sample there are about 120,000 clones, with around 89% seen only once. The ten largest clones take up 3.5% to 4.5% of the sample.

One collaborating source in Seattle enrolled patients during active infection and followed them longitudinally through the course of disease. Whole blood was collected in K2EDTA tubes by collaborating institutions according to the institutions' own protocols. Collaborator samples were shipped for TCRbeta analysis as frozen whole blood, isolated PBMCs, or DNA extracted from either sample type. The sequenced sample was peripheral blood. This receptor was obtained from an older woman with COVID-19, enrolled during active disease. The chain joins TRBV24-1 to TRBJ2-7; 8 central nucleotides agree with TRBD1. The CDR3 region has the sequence CATSDHVQGASYEQYF. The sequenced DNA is TGTGCCACCAGTGATCATGTGCAGGGGGCATCCTACGAGCAGTACTTC.